Below, 17 T cell receptor beta chains from the same sample are listed, as sequenced in a study of human T cells and chemical hapten exposure. TCRdb fed the RACE reads into MiXCR, producing one record per CDR3 protein. Among about 84,000 distinct CDR3 sequences listed, 10% to 14% were seen once. As for time point: patch test 3, about 24 weeks after DPC sensitization. Indicated treatment: therapeutic diphenylcyclopropenone sensitization with weekly scalp DPC. The sample consisted of whole blood, taken in connection with sensitization to the hapten diphenylcyclopropenone (DPC). Receptor source: a woman aged 50 to 65 with alopecia areata. Some clones in this sample may be carry-over from other donors' samples.

The table lists this clonotype with a few counts. The chain is built from TRBV5-1 and TRBJ2-1, with D possibly TRBD2 on 5 matching bases. CDR1 and CDR2 from the germline V gene are SGHRS and YFSETQ. The length of the CDR3 is 14 residues. The germline V and J ends were trimmed by 3 bases and 2 bases, with 9 bases remaining between them. CDR3 DNA: TGCGCCAGCAGCTACGAGGGCCCCTACAATGAGCAGTTCTTC. Translated, it gives CASSYEGPYNEQFF.

This clonotype appeared many times. V gene TRBV28 combines with J gene TRBJ2-3, with D tentatively TRBD1 or TRBD2 (5 bases each). Between the trimmed V and J ends, which lost 1 base and 2 bases, there was a span of 10 bases. Germline V gene data show CDR1 as MDHEN and CDR2 as SYDVKM. The length of the CDR3 is 15 residues. In nucleotides, the CDR3 is TGTGCCAGCAGTTTATACAGGAGGAACACAGATACGCAGTATTTT. It yields the protein CASSLYRRNTDTQYF.

This clonotype came up many times. The gene calls are TRBV6-5 and TRBJ2-7; tentatively, D is TRBD2 (5 bases). The CDR3 has 15 residues. Germline CDR1 MNHEY, CDR2 SVGAGI. Trimming pared 1 base from V and 5 bases from J, leaving 15 bases between. This CDR3 is CASSYLAGVRDEQYF. The CDR3 DNA reads as TGTGCCAGCAGTTACTTAGCCGGGGTCAGAGACGAGCAGTACTTC.

The gene calls are TRBV5-1 and TRBJ2-6; D remains unclear. V was trimmed by 3 bases and J by 6 bases, leaving 13 bases between them. The CDR3 length is 15 residues. Per germline, CDR1 SGHRS and CDR2 YFSETQ. CDR3 sequence reads: CASSYDGHSANVLTF. In DNA, the CDR3 is TGCGCCAGCAGCTACGATGGGCACTCGGCCAACGTCCTGACTTTC.

This clonotype was seen more than once but under ten times. The J gene is TRBJ2-3, the V gene TRBV14; D perhaps matches TRBD2 (5 bases). Germline CDR1 is SGHDN and CDR2 is FVKESK. Trimming took off 3 bases at V and 8 bases at J, with 18 bases between the two ends. The CDR3 is 15 amino acids. The CDR3 DNA follows: TGTGCCAGCAGCCATCCGGGATCCCCAACCCGTACGCAGTATTTT. Amino acids: CASSHPGSPTRTQYF.

Ten or more counts support this clonotype. The chain carries TRBV20-1 and TRBJ2-7, with 11 bases that match TRBD2. Germline loops: CDR1 DFQATT, CDR2 SNEGSKA (reference sequence). J gave up 6 bases and V 6 bases, and 13 bases lay outside the gene matches. This CDR3 spans 15 amino acids. CDR3 region: CSATFSGRAGGEQYF. CDR3 coding DNA: TGCAGTGCAACATTTAGCGGGAGGGCCGGGGGCGAGCAGTACTTC.

The rearrangement joins TRBV6-5 to TRBJ2-1; D may match TRBD1 or TRBD2 (5 bases each). The length of the CDR3 is 15 residues. Germline-derived CDR1 and CDR2 are MNHEY and SVGAGI. Between the trimmed V and J ends, which lost 0 bases and 7 bases, there was a span of 13 bases. CDR3 residues: CASSYSGSRENEQFF. Here the CDR3 DNA reads TGTGCCAGCAGTTACTCGGGTTCCAGGGAGAATGAGCAGTTCTTC.

This clonotype was found many times. The V and J genes are TRBV28 and TRBJ2-6; D is undetermined. The CDR3 has 13 amino acids. V was cut by 6 bases and J by 0 bases, with 3 bases left in between. In germline, CDR1 is MDHEN, CDR2 SYDVKM. The CDR3 loop is CASSDSGANVLTF. The CDR3 DNA is TGTGCCAGCAGCGACTCTGGGGCCAACGTCCTGACTTTC.

This clonotype came up many times. The J gene is TRBJ1-1, the V gene TRBV6-2 or TRBV6-3, with D perhaps matching TRBD1 (5 bases). CDR3 length: 13 amino acids. The V gene's germline CDR1 is MNHEY and CDR2 SVGEGT. The ends were cut back, 7 bases at V and 5 bases at J, with 14 bases in the middle. The CDR3 DNA is TGTGCCAGCAACCAGGGTCATCGGACTGAAGCTTTCTTT. It specifies CASNQGHRTEAFF.

This clonotype was recorded a few times. This sequence joins TRBV20-1 and TRBJ2-7; a possible D gene is TRBD1 (5 bases). Trimming cost V 2 bases and J 6 bases, with 14 bases left between them. Germline-derived CDR1 and CDR2 are DFQATT and SNEGSKA (reference sequence). This CDR3 is built from 13 residues. The CDR3, as DNA: TGCAGTGCTAGAAAACAGGAAATCGGCGAGCAGTACTTC. Translated: CSARKQEIGEQYF.

CDR3 residues: CASSLDRRSYEQYF. The CDR3, as DNA: TGCGCCAGCAGCTTGGACAGGCGCTCCTACGAGCAGTACTTC. This chain connects TRBV5-1 to TRBJ2-7; possible D gene TRBD1, 5 bases. The V end lost 0 bases, the J end lost 0 bases, and 7 bases lay between the germline ends. The germline V gene has CDR1 SGHRS and CDR2 YFSETQ. The CDR3 totals 14 residues.

This clonotype occurred a few times. The chain has TRBV5-4 and TRBJ2-5, with D possibly TRBD1 on 5 matching bases. Per the germline V gene, CDR1 is SGHNT and CDR2 is YYREEE (reference sequence). This CDR3 region has 15 residues. The V gene lost 3 bases and the J gene lost 5 bases, with 17 bases spanning the gap. The CDR3: CASSSPGPGAETQYF. CDR3 nucleotides: TGTGCCAGCAGCTCCCCCGGACCTGGGGCGGAGACCCAGTACTTC.

This clonotype occurred a few times. The chain carries TRBV29-1 and TRBJ2-1; 7 nucleotides agree with TRBD2. Germline V CDR1 and CDR2: SQVTM, ANQGSEA. The CDR3 runs to 14 residues. Trimming cost V 4 bases and J 3 bases; bases outside gene matches: 6. The CDR3 nucleotides read TGCAGCGTTGCTGGCGGGAGTTTCTACAATGAGCAGTTCTTC. Translation gives CSVAGGSFYNEQFF.

This clonotype was counted at least ten times. The chain employs TRBV24-1 and TRBJ1-5; no reliable D call. This CDR3 is built from 14 residues. V dropped 7 bases and J dropped 0 bases, with 9 bases sitting between them. CDR1 KGHDR and CDR2 SFDVKD come from the germline V gene. Here the CDR3 reads CATSELDSNQPQHF. The CDR3 DNA follows: TGTGCCACCAGCGAGCTGGATAGCAATCAGCCCCAGCATTTT.

This clonotype was picked up many times. CDR3 loop: CAWNQGARNTEAFF. Here the CDR3 DNA reads TGTGCCTGGAACCAGGGGGCGCGGAACACTGAAGCTTTCTTT. The rearrangement joins TRBV30 to TRBJ1-1; 8 nucleotides align to TRBD1. The CDR3 loop spans 14 amino acids. CDR1 is GTSNPN, CDR2 SVGIG, per germline (reference sequence). The V gene end was trimmed by 4 bases and the J gene end by 1 base; junction bases not matched to a gene: 5.

The chain couples TRBV2 to TRBJ2-2; D gene unclear. The germline V and J ends were trimmed by 2 bases and 2 bases, with 6 bases remaining between them. The CDR3 spans 14 residues. The germline V gene encodes CDR1 SNHLY and CDR2 FYNNEI. The CDR3 region has the DNA TGTGCCAGCAGTGAAAACACAAACACCGGGGAGCTGTTTTTT. It translates to CASSENTNTGELFF.

The chain has TRBV4-3 and TRBJ2-1, with D possibly matching TRBD2 (5 bases). Germline V gene sequence: CDR1 LGHNA, CDR2 YSLEER. The CDR3 length is 15 residues. V was trimmed by 1 base and J by 4 bases, leaving 11 bases between them. The CDR3 coding sequence is TGCGCCAGCAGCCAAGCTTGTGGGAGTTACAATGAGCAGTTCTTC. Protein sequence: CASSQACGSYNEQFF.